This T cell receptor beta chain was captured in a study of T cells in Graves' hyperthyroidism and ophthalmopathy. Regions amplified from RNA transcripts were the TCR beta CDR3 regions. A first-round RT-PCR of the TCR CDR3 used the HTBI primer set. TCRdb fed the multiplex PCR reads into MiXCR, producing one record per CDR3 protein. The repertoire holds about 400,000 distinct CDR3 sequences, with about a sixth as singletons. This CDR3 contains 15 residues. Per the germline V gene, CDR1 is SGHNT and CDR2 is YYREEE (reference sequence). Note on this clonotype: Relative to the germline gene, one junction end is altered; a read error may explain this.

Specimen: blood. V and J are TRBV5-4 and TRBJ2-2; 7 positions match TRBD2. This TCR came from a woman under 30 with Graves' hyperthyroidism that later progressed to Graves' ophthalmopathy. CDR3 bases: TGCGCCAGCAGCGCGGGGGAGGCGGAGGCCGGGGAGCTGCTTTTT. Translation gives CASSAGEAEAGELLF.